This TCR beta chain was sequenced for a study of patients and donors after allogeneic stem cell transplantation. Germline V gives CDR1 DFQATT, CDR2 SNEGSKA (reference sequence). There are 15 residues in the CDR3. After removal of 6 bases from V and 0 bases from J, the junction contained 4 bases not matched to a gene. TCRdb redid the calling of the RT-PCR reads with MiXCR, one entry per CDR3 protein. The table shows hundreds of thousands of distinct CDR3 sequences, with around 14% occurring only once. The origin of this receptor is a human donor who was either an allogeneic HSCT recipient or a stem cell or donor lymphocyte infusion donor (not recorded which). It is not recorded whose cells these are; they may come from a transplant donor. This chain connects TRBV20-1 to TRBJ2-2; 10 bases are a match to TRBD2. Material for sequencing was blood, either unsorted or a sorted T cell fraction (not recorded which). The CDR3 coding sequence is TGCAGTGCGCAAGGACTAGCGGCGAACACCGGGGAGCTGTTTTTT. Translating gives CSAQGLAANTGELFF.